A selection of T cell receptor beta chains follows, all from one sample in a study of OX40 agonist ivuxolimab in advanced cancers. Assay: immunoSEQ multiplex PCR; the TCRdb copy retains only in-frame clones and omits some. The table records 100,000 or so clones, 90% of them present only once. The starting material was CD4+ or CD8+ T cells sorted from blood, obtained in a trial of the OX40 agonist ivuxolimab. These receptors originate from an adult with an advanced solid tumor such as melanoma, head and neck, liver or kidney cancer. Both conserved end residues are part of each CDR3. The D gene is left open where the match is weak. For some rows the clone size is stated as once, few or many, or as a class when expanded; others skip it.

j_call,v_call,clone_size,d_call,cdr3_nt,cdr3_aa
TRBJ2-1,TRBV28,NA,TRBD2,TGTGCCACCGATAGCGGGAATGAGCAGTTCTTC,CATDSGNEQFF
TRBJ1-3,TRBV7-5,NA,NA,TGTGCCAGAAGCCTCGGGTGGGACAGGGGACCCGAACCCATATATTTT,CARSLGWDRGPEPIYF
TRBJ2-5,TRBV11-1,NA,NA,TGTGCCAGCAGCCCTTCTACGCAAGAGACCCAGTACTTC,CASSPSTQETQYF
TRBJ2-2,TRBV6-1,NA,TRBD2,TGTGCCAGCAGACTAGCGGGGATGAACACCGGGGAGCTGTTTTTT,CASRLAGMNTGELFF
TRBJ2-5,TRBV19,NA,TRBD2,TGTGCCAGTAAGAAACTAGCGGGAAACCCGGAGACCCAGTACTTC,CASKKLAGNPETQYF
TRBJ2-3,TRBV5-1,NA,NA,TGCGCCAGCAGCCCTGGGGGAGATACGCAGTATTTT,CASSPGGDTQYF
TRBJ1-2,TRBV19,NA,TRBD1,TGTGCCAGTAGTGACGGGACAGGCGTTTTCTATGGCTACACCTTC,CASSDGTGVFYGYTF
TRBJ2-7,TRBV11-2,once,NA,TGTGCCAGCAGCTCGCCCACTACCTACGAGCAGTACTTC,CASSSPTTYEQYF
TRBJ2-7,TRBV28,NA,NA,TGTGCCAGCAGCGGTAACAGGGAAACCTACGAGCAGTACTTC,CASSGNRETYEQYF
TRBJ2-7,TRBV7-9,NA,TRBD2,TGTGCCAGCAGCTTAGGGGGACTATCAAGTCATGCCTACGAGCAGTACTTC,CASSLGGLSSHAYEQYF
TRBJ1-3,TRBV7-6,NA,NA,TGTGCCAGCAGCTTAGACAACACCATATATTTT,CASSLDNTIYF
TRBJ2-7,TRBV6-6,NA,NA,TGTGCCAGCAGTTACAGGCAGCCGGGCGAGCAGTACTTC,CASSYRQPGEQYF
TRBJ2-5,TRBV5-6,NA,TRBD2,TGTGCCAGCAGCCGGACTAGCGGAGGCCAAGAGACCCAGTACTTC,CASSRTSGGQETQYF
TRBJ1-1,TRBV18,NA,NA,TGTGCCAGCTCCGGGGGGAGTGGCACTGAAGCTTTCTTT,CASSGGSGTEAFF
TRBJ1-5,TRBV30,once,NA,TGTGCCTGGGCACAGCTAAATAGCAATCAGCCCCAGCATTTT,CAWAQLNSNQPQHF
TRBJ2-1,TRBV6-5,NA,TRBD2,TGTGCCAGCACTCAGCGGGAGGCTTGGGATGAGCAGTTCTTC,CASTQREAWDEQFF
TRBJ2-3,TRBV9,NA,TRBD2,TGTGCCAGCAGCGTAGGGATAAGCGGGGGCACAGATACGCAGTATTTT,CASSVGISGGTDTQYF
TRBJ2-7,TRBV5-1,few,NA,TGCGCCAGCAGTTTAGGGCCAGTCGGCAGAGCAGTACCCGAGCAGTACTTC,CASSLGPVGRAVPEQYF
TRBJ1-2,TRBV5-5,NA,NA,TGTGCCAGCAGCTTGGAAGGAGACTATGGCTACACCTTC,CASSLEGDYGYTF
TRBJ1-4,TRBV5-6,NA,TRBD1,TGTGCCAGCAGCTTGTTCAGGGGGCGCGCGACTAATGAAAAACTGTTTTTT,CASSLFRGRATNEKLFF
TRBJ1-4,TRBV28,NA,NA,TGTGCCAGCAGTTTATGGCAGGGCCCCAATGAAAAACTGTTTTTT,CASSLWQGPNEKLFF
TRBJ2-3,TRBV4-1,NA,TRBD1,TGCGCCAGCAGCCTCTCTGAAAGGACAGGCGCAGATACGCAGTATTTT,CASSLSERTGADTQYF
TRBJ2-1,TRBV14,NA,NA,TGTGCCAGCAGCCAAGGTAGCAGAATAAACAATGAGCAGTTCTTC,CASSQGSRINNEQFF
TRBJ1-2,TRBV2,once,NA,TGTGCCAGCAGGGAGGAAAGGGGCTTGGGGTATGGCTACACCTTC,CASREERGLGYGYTF
TRBJ2-3,TRBV5-6,NA,NA,TGTGCCAGCAGCTTGGGAAGGGGCACGGATACGCAGTATTTT,CASSLGRGTDTQYF
TRBJ2-7,TRBV7-2,NA,TRBD2,TGTGCCAGCAGTTCCAGCGGGAGTGCCTCCTACGAGCAGTACTTC,CASSSSGSASYEQYF
TRBJ1-2,TRBV10-3,NA,NA,TGTGCCATCAGTGAGTCGAATGGGGGTCGCTATGGCTACACCTTC,CAISESNGGRYGYTF
TRBJ2-7,TRBV1,NA,NA,TGCACCAGCAGCCAACCCGGACTTAGCGGAGGCCCCCTCTACGAGCAGTACTTC,CTSSQPGLSGGPLYEQYF
TRBJ1-3,TRBV5-4,few,NA,TGTGCCAGCAGCACCTTCGGGTCTGGAAACACCATATATTTT,CASSTFGSGNTIYF
TRBJ1-4,TRBV7-9,NA,NA,TGTGCCAGCAGCAGGGACATTAATGAAAAACTGTTTTTT,CASSRDINEKLFF
TRBJ1-4,TRBV9,NA,TRBD1,TGTGCCAGCAGCGCGTACAGGGGGCCGAGCGAAAAACTGTTTTTT,CASSAYRGPSEKLFF
TRBJ1-5,TRBV19,NA,NA,TGTGCCAGTAGTATCCCCGGAGGGGCGAGGGACAATCAGCCCCAGCATTTT,CASSIPGGARDNQPQHF
TRBJ2-3,TRBV11-1,NA,NA,TGTGCCAGCAGCTTACGCGGCCCCAGTACGCAGTATTTT,CASSLRGPSTQYF
TRBJ2-2,TRBV7-2,NA,NA,TGTGCCAGCAGTATCAAGGGGGGCCGTGTGGCCGGGGAGCTGTTTTTT,CASSIKGGRVAGELFF
TRBJ2-5,TRBV4-1,NA,NA,TGCGCCAGCAGCCAATTGCGGGGATCAGGGACCCAGTACTTC,CASSQLRGSGTQYF
TRBJ2-3,TRBV4-1,NA,TRBD2,TGCGCCAGCAGCCAAGGAGCAGCGGGAGGGCCTCGGCGCACAGATACGCAGTATTTT,CASSQGAAGGPRRTDTQYF
TRBJ1-1,TRBV5-4,NA,TRBD1,TGTGCCAGCAGCTTGGGGCAGGGGGTCGGTAACACTGAAGCTTTCTTT,CASSLGQGVGNTEAFF
TRBJ2-7,TRBV6-6,NA,NA,TGTGCCAGCAGTTACTTCCAGCGGGCCTCCTACGAGCAGTACTTC,CASSYFQRASYEQYF
TRBJ2-1,TRBV4-3,NA,TRBD2,TGCGCCAGCGGAATAGCGGGGGGGTACAATGAGCAGTTCTTC,CASGIAGGYNEQFF
TRBJ2-3,TRBV4-1,NA,NA,TGCGCCAGCAGCCAGGGCGGGGGCAAGACAGATACGCAGTATTTT,CASSQGGGKTDTQYF
TRBJ1-2,TRBV7-2,few,NA,TGTGCCAGCAGCTTAGACAGGAGGTATGGCTACACCTTC,CASSLDRRYGYTF
TRBJ1-2,TRBV10-3,NA,NA,TGTGCCATCAGCCGGACAGACTATGGCTACACCTTC,CAISRTDYGYTF
TRBJ2-1,TRBV30,NA,TRBD2,TGTGCCTGGAGCCGTGGGACTAGCGGGGTCAATGAGCAGTTCTTC,CAWSRGTSGVNEQFF
TRBJ2-5,TRBV29-1,NA,TRBD2,TGCAGCGTGATAGCGGGAGAAGAGACCCAGTACTTC,CSVIAGEETQYF
TRBJ2-3,TRBV18,NA,NA,TGTGCCAGCTCACCTGTCGGGGTTTCTTACACAGATACGCAGTATTTT,CASSPVGVSYTDTQYF
TRBJ2-1,TRBV27,NA,TRBD2,TGTGCCAGCAGTCCGAGCGGGAGAAGTTACAATGAGCAGTTCTTC,CASSPSGRSYNEQFF
TRBJ2-3,TRBV4-1,NA,TRBD2,TGCGCCAGCAGCCGCGAACTAGCGCGTAGCACAGATACGCAGTATTTT,CASSRELARSTDTQYF
TRBJ2-7,TRBV5-1,NA,NA,TGCGCCAGCAGCTTGGTCGGCAGCGACTACGAGCAGTACTTC,CASSLVGSDYEQYF
TRBJ2-1,TRBV28,once,TRBD2,TGTGCCAGTGCCCTTTTAGCGGGATTTTACAATGAGCAGTTCTTC,CASALLAGFYNEQFF
TRBJ1-2,TRBV6-6,once,TRBD1,TGTGCCACCAACGAATTCACCGGGACAGCTAACTATGGCTACACCTTC,CATNEFTGTANYGYTF
TRBJ2-5,TRBV4-1,NA,NA,TGCGCCAGCAGCCAATACAACGGGGGAGAGACCCAGTACTTC,CASSQYNGGETQYF
TRBJ2-3,TRBV6-1,NA,TRBD2,TGTGCCAGCAGAGCTAGCGGGAGAACAGATACGCAGTATTTT,CASRASGRTDTQYF